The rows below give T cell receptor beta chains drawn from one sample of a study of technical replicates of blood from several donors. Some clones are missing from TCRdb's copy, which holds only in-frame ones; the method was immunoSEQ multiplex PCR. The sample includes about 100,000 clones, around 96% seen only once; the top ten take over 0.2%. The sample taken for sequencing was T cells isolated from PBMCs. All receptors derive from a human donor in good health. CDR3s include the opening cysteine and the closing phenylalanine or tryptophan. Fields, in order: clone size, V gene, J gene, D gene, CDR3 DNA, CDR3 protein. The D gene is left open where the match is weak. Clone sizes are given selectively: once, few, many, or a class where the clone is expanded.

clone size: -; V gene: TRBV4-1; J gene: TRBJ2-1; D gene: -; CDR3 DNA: TGCGCCAGCAGCTTACAGGGTCACGCGTTCTTC; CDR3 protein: CASSLQGHAFF
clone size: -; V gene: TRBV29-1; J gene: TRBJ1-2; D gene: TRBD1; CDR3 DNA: TGCAGCGTTGAAGATGTACCGACAGGGTCAGGAGGCTACACCTTC; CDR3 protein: CSVEDVPTGSGGYTF
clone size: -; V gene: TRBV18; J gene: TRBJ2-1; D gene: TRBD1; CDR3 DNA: TGTGCCAGCTCAGGGACAGGGCTCAATGAGCAGTTCTTC; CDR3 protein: CASSGTGLNEQFF
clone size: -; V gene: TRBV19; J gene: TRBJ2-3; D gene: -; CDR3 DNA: TGTGCCAGTAGTATAAGGCGCAGGGGTTATACAGATACGCAGTATTTT; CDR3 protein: CASSIRRRGYTDTQYF
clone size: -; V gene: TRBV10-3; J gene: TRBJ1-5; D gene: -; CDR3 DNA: TGTGCCATCAGTGACCTAAATCAGCCCCAGCATTTT; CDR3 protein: CAISDLNQPQHF
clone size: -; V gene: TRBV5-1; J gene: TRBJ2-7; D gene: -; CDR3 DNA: TGCGCCAGCAGCCTAGGACAGAACTACGAGCAGTACTTC; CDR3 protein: CASSLGQNYEQYF
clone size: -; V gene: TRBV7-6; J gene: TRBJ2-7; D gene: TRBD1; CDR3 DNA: TGTGCCAGCAGCTTAACAGGGGCTTACGAGCAGTACTTC; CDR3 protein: CASSLTGAYEQYF
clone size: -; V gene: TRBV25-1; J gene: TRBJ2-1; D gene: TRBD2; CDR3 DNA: TGTGCCAGCAGTGACGGACTAGGGTACAATGAGCAGTTCTTC; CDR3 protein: CASSDGLGYNEQFF
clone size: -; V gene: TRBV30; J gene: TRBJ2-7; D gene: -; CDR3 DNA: TGTGCCCTCACAGGGAGCTCCTACGAGCAGTACTTC; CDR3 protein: CALTGSSYEQYF
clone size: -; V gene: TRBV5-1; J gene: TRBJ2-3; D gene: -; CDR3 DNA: TGCGCCAGCAGCTTGGCCAGGTTCACTAGCACAGATACGCAGTATTTT; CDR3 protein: CASSLARFTSTDTQYF
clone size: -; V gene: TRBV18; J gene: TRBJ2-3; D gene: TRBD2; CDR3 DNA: TGTGCCAGCTCACCACAACTAGCGGGAGAGGATACGCAGTATTTT; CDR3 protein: CASSPQLAGEDTQYF
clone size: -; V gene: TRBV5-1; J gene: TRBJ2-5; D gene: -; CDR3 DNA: TGCGCCAGCAGCTTGGGACAACCGCAAGAGACCCAGTACTTC; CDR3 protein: CASSLGQPQETQYF
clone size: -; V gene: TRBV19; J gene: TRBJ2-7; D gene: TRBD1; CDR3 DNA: TGTGCCAGCCAGGGGACAGGGCCCTACGAGCAGTACTTC; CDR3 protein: CASQGTGPYEQYF
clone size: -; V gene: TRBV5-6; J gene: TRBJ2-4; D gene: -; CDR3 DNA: TGTGCCAGCAGCGAAACTGGGCGAATAGCCAAAAACATTCAGTACTTC; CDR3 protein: CASSETGRIAKNIQYF
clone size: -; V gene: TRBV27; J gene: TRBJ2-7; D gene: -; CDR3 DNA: TGTGCCAGCAGTCTTACCGGGACACCTTCCTACGAGCAGTACTTC; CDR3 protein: CASSLTGTPSYEQYF
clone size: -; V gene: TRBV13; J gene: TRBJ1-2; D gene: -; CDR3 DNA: TGTGCCAGCAGCCCCTTGATAGCTAACTATGGCTACACCTTC; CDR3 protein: CASSPLIANYGYTF
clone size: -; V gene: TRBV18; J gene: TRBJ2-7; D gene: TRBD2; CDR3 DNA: TGTGCCAGCTCACCACCGGTTGTAGCGGGGGGCTCAGGCGAGCAGTACTTC; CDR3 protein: CASSPPVVAGGSGEQYF
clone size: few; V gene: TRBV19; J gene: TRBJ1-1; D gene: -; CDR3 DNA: TGTGCCAGTAACTCAGGATGGAACACTGAAGCTTTCTTT; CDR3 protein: CASNSGWNTEAFF
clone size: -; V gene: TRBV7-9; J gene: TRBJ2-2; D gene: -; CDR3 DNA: TGTGCCAGCAGACCCGGGACATCCGGGGAGCTGTTTTTT; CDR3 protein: CASRPGTSGELFF
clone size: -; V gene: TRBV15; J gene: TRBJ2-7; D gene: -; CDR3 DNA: TGTGCCACCAGCAGTCGTATCGGCTACGAGCAGTACTTC; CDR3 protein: CATSSRIGYEQYF